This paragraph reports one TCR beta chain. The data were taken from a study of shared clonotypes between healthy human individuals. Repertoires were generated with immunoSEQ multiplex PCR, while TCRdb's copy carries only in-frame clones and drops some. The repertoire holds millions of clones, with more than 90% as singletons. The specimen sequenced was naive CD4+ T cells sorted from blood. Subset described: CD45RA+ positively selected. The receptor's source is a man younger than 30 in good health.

CDR3 coding DNA: TGCGCCAGCAGCCCCCCGCAGGGAAGCTATGGCTACACCTTC. Amino acids: CASSPPQGSYGYTF. The gene calls are TRBV5-1 and TRBJ1-2, with a weak D call TRBD1 (5 bases). Trimming cost V 4 bases and J 4 bases, with 14 bases left between them. CDR1 is SGHRS, CDR2 YFSETQ, per germline. The CDR3 has 14 amino acids.